This T cell receptor beta chain was profiled in a study of blood T cell repertoires in COVID-19. Study at large: The United States, Italy and Spain provided the acute and convalescent COVID-19 samples. The analysed material was cDNA or gDNA that came from T cells, B-cell-depleted T cells, or PBMCs.

Per the germline V gene, CDR1 is SNHLY and CDR2 is FYNNEI. The CDR3 totals 13 residues. Germline trimming cut 6 bases from V and 8 bases from J; bases unmatched to any gene: 6. In the authors' methods: Estimated nucleated cell counts came from reference gene primer amplification. The data were produced by immunoSEQ multiplex PCR, yet TCRdb's version contains in-frame clones alone and is incomplete. The V and J calls and clone size are taken from that table; D and trimming were inferred from the DNA. In the table there are over 600,000 clones, 85% to 90% of which are singletons. This receptor was identified in a woman aged 18-29 years with acute or convalescent COVID-19. Sequencing was performed on peripheral blood. This sequence joins TRBV2 and TRBJ1-1; 10 nucleotides agree with TRBD1. The CDR3 nucleotides are TGTGCCAGCAGGAAAGGGACAGGGGAGGAAGCTTTCTTT. Protein: CASRKGTGEEAFF.